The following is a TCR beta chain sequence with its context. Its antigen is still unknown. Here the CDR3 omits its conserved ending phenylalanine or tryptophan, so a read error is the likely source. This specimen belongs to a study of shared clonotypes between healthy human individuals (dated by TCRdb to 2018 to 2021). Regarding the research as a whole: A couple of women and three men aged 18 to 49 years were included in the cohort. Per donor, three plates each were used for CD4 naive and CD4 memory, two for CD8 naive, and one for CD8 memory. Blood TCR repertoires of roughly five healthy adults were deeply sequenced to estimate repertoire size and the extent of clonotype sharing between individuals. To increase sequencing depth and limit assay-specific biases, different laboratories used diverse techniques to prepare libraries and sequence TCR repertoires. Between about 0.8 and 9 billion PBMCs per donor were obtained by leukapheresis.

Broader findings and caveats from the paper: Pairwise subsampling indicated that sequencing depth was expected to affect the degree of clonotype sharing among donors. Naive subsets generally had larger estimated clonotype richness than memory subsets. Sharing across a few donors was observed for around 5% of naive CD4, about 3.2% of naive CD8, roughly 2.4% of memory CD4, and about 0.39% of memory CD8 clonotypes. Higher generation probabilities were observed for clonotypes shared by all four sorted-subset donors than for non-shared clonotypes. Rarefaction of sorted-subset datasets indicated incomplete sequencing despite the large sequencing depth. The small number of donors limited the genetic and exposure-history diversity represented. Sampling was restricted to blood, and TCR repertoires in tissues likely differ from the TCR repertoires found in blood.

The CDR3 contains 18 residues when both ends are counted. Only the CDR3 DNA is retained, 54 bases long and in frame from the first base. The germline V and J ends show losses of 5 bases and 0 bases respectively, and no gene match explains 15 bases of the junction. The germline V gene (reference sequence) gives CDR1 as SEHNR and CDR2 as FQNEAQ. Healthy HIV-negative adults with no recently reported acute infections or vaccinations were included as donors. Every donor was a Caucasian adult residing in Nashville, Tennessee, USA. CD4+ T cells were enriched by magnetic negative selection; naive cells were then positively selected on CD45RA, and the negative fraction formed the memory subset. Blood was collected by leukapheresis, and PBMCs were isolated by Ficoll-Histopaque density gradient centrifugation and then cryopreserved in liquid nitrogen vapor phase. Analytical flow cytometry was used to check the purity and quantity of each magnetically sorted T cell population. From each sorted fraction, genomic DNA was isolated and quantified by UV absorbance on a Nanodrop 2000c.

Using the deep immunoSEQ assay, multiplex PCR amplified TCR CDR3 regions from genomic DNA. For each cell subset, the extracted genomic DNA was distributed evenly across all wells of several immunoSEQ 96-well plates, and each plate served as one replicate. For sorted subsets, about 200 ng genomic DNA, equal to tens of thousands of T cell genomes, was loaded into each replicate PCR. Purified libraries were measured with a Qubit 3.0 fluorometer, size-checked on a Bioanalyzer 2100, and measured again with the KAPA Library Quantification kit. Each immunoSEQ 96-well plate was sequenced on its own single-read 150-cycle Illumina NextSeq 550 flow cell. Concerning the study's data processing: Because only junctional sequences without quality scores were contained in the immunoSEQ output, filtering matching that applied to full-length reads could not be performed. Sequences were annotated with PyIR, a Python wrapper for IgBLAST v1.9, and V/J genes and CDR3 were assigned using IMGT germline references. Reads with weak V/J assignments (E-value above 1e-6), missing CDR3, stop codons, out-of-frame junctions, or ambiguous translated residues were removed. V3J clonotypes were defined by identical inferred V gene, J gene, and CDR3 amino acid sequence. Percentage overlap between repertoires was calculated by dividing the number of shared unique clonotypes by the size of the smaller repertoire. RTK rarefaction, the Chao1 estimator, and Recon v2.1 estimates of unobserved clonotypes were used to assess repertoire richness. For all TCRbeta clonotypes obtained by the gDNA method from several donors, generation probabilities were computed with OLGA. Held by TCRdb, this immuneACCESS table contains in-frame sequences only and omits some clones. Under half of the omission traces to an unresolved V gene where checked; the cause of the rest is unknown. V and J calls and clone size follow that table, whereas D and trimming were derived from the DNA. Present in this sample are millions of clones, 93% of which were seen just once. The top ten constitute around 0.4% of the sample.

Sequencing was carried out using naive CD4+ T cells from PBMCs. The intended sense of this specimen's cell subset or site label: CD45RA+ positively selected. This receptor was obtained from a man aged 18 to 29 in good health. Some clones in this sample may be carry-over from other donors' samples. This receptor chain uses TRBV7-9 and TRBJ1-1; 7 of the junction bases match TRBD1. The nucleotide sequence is TGTGCCAGCAGCGACCAGACAGGGAGGAGGATCATGAACACTGAAGCTTTCCTT. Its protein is CASSDQTGRRIMNTEAFL.